This is a list of T cell receptor beta chains from one sample in a study of molecular identifiers for immune sequencing clone quantification. Each CDR3 protein is one row after TCRdb ran MiXCR on the PCR reads. The sample includes about 640,000 distinct CDR3 sequences, just under 20% of them seen just once. What was sequenced was naive CD8+ T cells from blood, with Jurkat cell RNA spiked in. Receptors originate from a human donor in good health. Some libraries in this study had Jurkat cell RNA spiked in. Both conserved end residues are part of each CDR3. Each record gives: clone size, V gene, J gene, D gene, CDR3 protein, CDR3 DNA. A D gene is named only where the DNA matches it firmly. Size values are once, few and many counts, or a class for expanded clones, and some rows have none.

clone_size: .; v_call: TRBV12-3/TRBV12-4; j_call: TRBJ2-7; d_call: .; cdr3_aa: CASSFAFIYEQYF; cdr3_nt: TGTGCCAGCAGTTTTGCATTCATCTACGAGCAGTACTTC
clone_size: many; v_call: TRBV7-9; j_call: TRBJ2-5; d_call: .; cdr3_aa: CASSFLGGETQYF; cdr3_nt: TGTGCCAGCAGCTTTTTAGGTGGAGAGACCCAGTACTTC
clone_size: many; v_call: TRBV5-8; j_call: TRBJ1-5; d_call: .; cdr3_aa: CASSSRGSYQPQHF; cdr3_nt: TGTGCCAGCTCCTCCAGGGGAAGTTATCAGCCCCAGCATTTT
clone_size: many; v_call: TRBV4-1; j_call: TRBJ2-3; d_call: TRBD1; cdr3_aa: CASSRNPGGRSDTQYF; cdr3_nt: TGCGCCAGCAGCCGCAATCCAGGGGGTCGTTCAGATACGCAGTATTTT
clone_size: many; v_call: TRBV7-9; j_call: TRBJ1-1; d_call: .; cdr3_aa: CASSLVEANTEAFF; cdr3_nt: TGTGCCAGCAGCTTAGTTGAAGCGAACACTGAAGCTTTCTTT
clone_size: few; v_call: TRBV19; j_call: TRBJ1-5; d_call: TRBD1; cdr3_aa: CASTPGQGFGQPQHF; cdr3_nt: TGTGCCAGTACCCCGGGACAGGGTTTTGGTCAGCCCCAGCATTTT
clone_size: few; v_call: TRBV5-4; j_call: TRBJ2-7; d_call: TRBD1; cdr3_aa: CASSFGTAASYEQYF; cdr3_nt: TGTGCCAGCAGCTTCGGGACAGCTGCCTCCTACGAGCAGTACTTC
clone_size: many; v_call: TRBV4-3; j_call: TRBJ2-1; d_call: .; cdr3_aa: CASSQDQGVYNEQFF; cdr3_nt: TGCGCCAGCAGCCAAGATCAGGGAGTATACAATGAGCAGTTCTTC
clone_size: many; v_call: TRBV10-3; j_call: TRBJ2-7; d_call: TRBD2; cdr3_aa: CAIAGGNSYEQYF; cdr3_nt: TGTGCCATCGCGGGAGGTAACTCCTACGAGCAGTACTTC
clone_size: many; v_call: TRBV4-3; j_call: TRBJ2-3; d_call: .; cdr3_aa: CASSQDLVSGPDTQYF; cdr3_nt: TGCGCCAGCAGCCAAGATCTTGTCTCGGGGCCAGATACGCAGTATTTT